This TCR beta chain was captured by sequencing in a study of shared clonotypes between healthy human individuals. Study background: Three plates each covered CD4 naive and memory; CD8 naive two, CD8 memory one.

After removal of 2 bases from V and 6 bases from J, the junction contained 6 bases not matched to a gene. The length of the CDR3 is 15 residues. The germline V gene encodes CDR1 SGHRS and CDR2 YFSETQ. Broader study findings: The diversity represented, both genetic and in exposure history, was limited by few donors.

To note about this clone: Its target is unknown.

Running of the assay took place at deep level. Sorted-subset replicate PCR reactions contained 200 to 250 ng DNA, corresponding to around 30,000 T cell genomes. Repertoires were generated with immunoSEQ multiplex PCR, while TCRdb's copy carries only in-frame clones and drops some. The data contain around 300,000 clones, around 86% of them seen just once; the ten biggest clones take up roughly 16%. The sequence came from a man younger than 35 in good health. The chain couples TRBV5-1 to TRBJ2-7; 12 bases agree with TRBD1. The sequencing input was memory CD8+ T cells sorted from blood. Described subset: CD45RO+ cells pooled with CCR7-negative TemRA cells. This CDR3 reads CASSFPGQGAPEQYF. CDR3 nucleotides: TGCGCCAGCAGCTTTCCGGGACAGGGGGCGCCCGAGCAGTACTTC.